These 27 T cell receptor beta chains share one sample of origin, sequenced in a study of identical twins. TCRdb passed the 5' RACE reads through MiXCR, listing each CDR3 protein once. The sample holds 500,000 to 550,000 distinct CDR3 sequences, about a fifth seen once. These data were also filed under a second study, of yellow fever vaccine responses in identical twins.

Source material: CD4+ T cells sorted from blood. These receptors were collected from a young woman in good health.

The J gene is TRBJ2-2, the V gene TRBV4-1, with D hard to call. The CDR3 consists of 14 residues. From germline, CDR1 is MGHRA and CDR2 YSYEKL. The germline V and J ends were trimmed by 0 bases and 6 bases, with 8 bases remaining between them. The CDR3 loop is CASSQDKVAGELFF. The CDR3 DNA follows: TGCGCCAGCAGCCAAGATAAGGTTGCCGGGGAGCTGTTTTTT.

The V and J genes are TRBV7-2 and TRBJ2-1; 9 nucleotides line up with TRBD2. The germline V gene encodes CDR1 SGHTA and CDR2 FQGNSA. CDR3 size: 15 residues. V shed 5 bases and J 7 bases; nucleotides not matched to a gene: 9. The DNA of the CDR3 is TGTGCCAGCAGCCCCTGGGCGGGAGGGGTGAATGAGCAGTTCTTC. Amino acid sequence: CASSPWAGGVNEQFF.

A few counts support this clonotype. This chain links TRBV4-2 with TRBJ2-5; possible D gene TRBD1, 6 bases. The length of the CDR3 is 14 residues. Trimming cost V 1 base and J 5 bases, with 11 bases left between them. CDR1 is LGHNA, CDR2 YNFKEQ, per germline. In DNA, the CDR3 is TGTGCCAGCAGCCAAGGCAGGGGCCGGGAGACCCAGTACTTC. Its translation is CASSQGRGRETQYF.

This clonotype was observed a handful of times. The rearrangement uses TRBV6-5 and TRBJ2-2; D might be TRBD2 (5 bases). Trimming stripped 2 bases from V and 4 bases from J, with 11 bases between. Germline V gives CDR1 MNHEY, CDR2 SVGAGI. This CDR3 has 15 residues. This CDR3 is CASSYGRRATGELFF. CDR3 nucleotide sequence: TGTGCCAGCAGTTACGGGCGGCGGGCCACCGGGGAGCTGTTTTTT.

The chain combines TRBV7-9 with TRBJ1-6; no firm D call. This CDR3 region has 17 residues. Germline CDR1 and CDR2: SEHNR and FQNEAQ (reference sequence). V dropped 2 bases and J dropped 10 bases, with 21 bases sitting between them. The CDR3 spells CASSLFLRSSSVSPLHF. DNA of the CDR3: TGTGCCAGCAGCTTATTTTTGAGGAGTTCCAGTGTATCACCCCTCCACTTT.

A few counts support this clonotype. The V gene is TRBV7-2, the J gene TRBJ2-3; tentatively, D is TRBD1 or TRBD2 (5 bases each). The ends were cut back, 5 bases at V and 0 bases at J, with 15 bases in the middle. This CDR3 has 16 amino acids. CDR1 is SGHTA, CDR2 FQGNSA, per germline. CDR3 coding DNA: TGTGCCAGCAGCCCAGGTTGGGGCGGGAGCACAGATACGCAGTATTTT. This encodes CASSPGWGGSTDTQYF.

This clonotype was detected many times. The chain couples TRBV6-1 to TRBJ2-1; 10 nucleotides match TRBD2. J was trimmed by 14 bases and V by 1 base; bases with no gene match: 8. Germline V lookup: CDR1 MNHNS, CDR2 SASEGT. The CDR3 totals 14 residues. CDR3 sequence (DNA): TGTGCCAGCAGTGAAGTGGGACTAGCGCCTAAGAAGTTCTTC. Residues: CASSEVGLAPKKFF.

This clonotype was counted ten times or more. The rearrangement joins TRBV3-1 to TRBJ1-2, with D unclear. Trimming took off 4 bases at V and 0 bases at J, with 9 bases between the two ends. CDR3 length equals 14 residues. CDR1 and CDR2 (germline): LGHDT, YNNKEL (reference sequence). CDR3 nucleotides: TGTGCCAGCAGCCCGATCGGGGCTAACTATGGCTACACCTTC. It specifies CASSPIGANYGYTF.

The gene calls are TRBV7-9 and TRBJ2-1, with 11 bases lining up with TRBD2. Germline-derived CDR1 and CDR2 are SEHNR and FQNEAQ (reference sequence). The CDR3 totals 16 residues. V gave up 3 bases and J gave up 12 bases; unmatched junction bases: 13. Here the CDR3 reads CASSFGRSGTSGRQFF. The DNA for the CDR3 is TGTGCCAGCAGCTTTGGGCGTTCCGGGACTAGCGGAAGGCAGTTCTTC.

This clonotype occurred a few times. V usage is TRBV29-1 and J usage is TRBJ2-5; TRBD1 matches 7 bases. Looked up from germline, CDR1 is SQVTM and CDR2 is ANQGSEA. The V segment lost 5 bases and the J segment 5 bases; nucleotides outside the gene matches: 11. The CDR3 loop spans 14 amino acids. As DNA, the CDR3 is TGCAGCGTTCGAGGACAGGTTGTAAAGGAGACCCAGTACTTC. Translated: CSVRGQVVKETQYF.

The V call is TRBV12-3 or TRBV12-4, the J call TRBJ2-4; 7 bases align to TRBD1. Germline trimming cut 5 bases from V and 3 bases from J; bases unmatched to any gene: 7. The CDR3 extends over 15 amino acids. The CDR3: CASSPRWDSKNIQYF. The CDR3 DNA is TGTGCCAGCAGTCCCCGGTGGGACAGCAAAAACATTCAGTACTTC.

This clonotype was counted a few times. The chain has TRBV6-5 and TRBJ1-1, with 7 bases matching TRBD1. The CDR3 consists of 12 residues. In germline, CDR1 is MNHEY, CDR2 SVGAGI. Germline trimming cut 8 bases from V and 7 bases from J; bases unmatched to any gene: 7. This CDR3 reads CASSRRDSEAFF. Written as DNA, the CDR3 is TGTGCCAGCTCCCGGCGGGACAGTGAAGCTTTCTTT.

The V and J genes are TRBV12-3 or TRBV12-4 and TRBJ1-2, with TRBD1 matching 8 bases. This CDR3 has 14 residues. Germline trimming cut 2 bases from V and 3 bases from J; bases unmatched to any gene: 2. The CDR3 DNA follows: TGTGCCAGCAGTTTAATGACAGGGGACTATGGCTACACCTTC. It translates to CASSLMTGDYGYTF.

This clonotype was seen more than once but under ten times. V is TRBV7-2 and J is TRBJ2-7, with D tentatively TRBD1 or TRBD2 (5 bases each). Germline assignment: CDR1 SGHTA and CDR2 FQGNSA. This CDR3 comprises 15 residues. Trimming cost V 4 bases and J 0 bases, with 13 bases left between them. The CDR3 DNA follows: TGTGCCAGCAGCTGGGACGGTAGAAGCTCCTACGAGCAGTACGTC. Its translation is CASSWDGRSSYEQYV.

This sequence joins TRBV29-1 and TRBJ1-2, with a tentative D call TRBD1 (5 bases). This CDR3 has 13 amino acids. V gave up 4 bases and J gave up 8 bases, with 17 bases separating them. In germline, CDR1 is SQVTM, CDR2 ANQGSEA. The CDR3 nucleotides are TGCAGCGTTGGCGGGGGACTGGAGGGGGGCTACACCTTC. Translated, it gives CSVGGGLEGGYTF.

The sample holds a few counts of this clonotype. The chain links TRBV6-1 to TRBJ2-1; 10 bases are shared with TRBD1. The junction had 9 bases not matched to a gene; V was cut back by 6 bases and J by 7 bases. The CDR3 is 15 amino acids. The germline gives CDR1 MNHNS, CDR2 SASEGT. The DNA of the CDR3 is TGTGCCAGCAGACCCGGGACAGGGGCATGGAATGAGCAGTTCTTC. This gives the protein CASRPGTGAWNEQFF.

This clonotype was picked up a small number of times. This chain joins TRBV10-3 and TRBJ2-3; no firm D call. Trimming took 0 bases from V and 3 from J, leaving 7 bases between them. Germline lookup yields CDR1 ENHRY and CDR2 SYGVKD. The CDR3 spans 14 residues. The CDR3, as DNA: TGTGCCATCAGTGAGTCGAGCTTGACAGATACGCAGTATTTT. This translates into CAISESSLTDTQYF.

This clonotype was observed a handful of times. The chain uses TRBV12-3 or TRBV12-4 and TRBJ2-2; 10 nucleotides agree with TRBD2. After removal of 6 bases from V and 11 bases from J, the junction contained 9 bases not matched to a gene. The CDR3 consists of 14 residues. CDR3: CASSLGLAVSELFF. The CDR3, as DNA: TGTGCCAGCAGCCTAGGACTAGCGGTTTCCGAGCTGTTTTTT.

The chain combines TRBV11-1 with TRBJ2-1; 14 bases fit TRBD2. The germline V gene has CDR1 SGHAT and CDR2 FQDESV (reference sequence). Trimming cost V 4 bases and J 7 bases; bases outside gene matches: 15. The length of the CDR3 is 19 residues. The CDR3 is CASSYFGLAGGDLGNEQFF. As DNA, the CDR3 is TGTGCCAGCAGCTACTTTGGACTAGCGGGAGGCGATTTAGGGAATGAGCAGTTCTTC.

V is TRBV5-1 and J is TRBJ2-1, with 9 bases lining up with TRBD1. The germline V gene has CDR1 SGHRS and CDR2 YFSETQ. The V and J ends lost 4 bases and 6 bases, in that order; junction bases with no gene match: 5. This CDR3 is 14 amino acids long. CDR3 residues: CASSLLTGGNEQFF. Here the CDR3 DNA reads TGCGCCAGCAGCCTTCTGACAGGGGGCAATGAGCAGTTCTTC.

The chain has TRBV20-1 and TRBJ2-4, with TRBD1 matching over 7 bases. The length of the CDR3 is 16 residues. The ends lost 0 bases at V and 3 bases at J; junction bases unmatched: 8. Germline CDR1 DFQATT, CDR2 SNEGSKA (reference sequence). The CDR3 DNA is TGCAGTGCTAGAGAAACAGTGGCAGGGGGCAAAAACATTCAGTACTTC. The encoded protein is CSARETVAGGKNIQYF.

Only a few counts were recorded for this clonotype. The chain recombines TRBV27 with TRBJ2-1, with D possibly matching TRBD1 (6 bases). Germline lookup yields CDR1 MNHEY and CDR2 SMNVEV (reference sequence). The V end was cut by 4 bases, the J end by 1 base, with 26 bases between. This CDR3 is built from 20 residues. CDR3 coding DNA: TGTGCCAGCAGTTCTTCCCGGGCTTTGTGGGGGCGTATATCCTACAATGAGCAGTTCTTC. Translation gives CASSSSRALWGRISYNEQFF.

This clonotype was counted a few times. The rearrangement links TRBV2 to TRBJ2-6, with D hard to call. Germline CDR1 is SNHLY and CDR2 is FYNNEI. The V and J ends lost 9 bases and 4 bases respectively, with 13 bases between them. This CDR3 has 14 amino acids. CDR3 in amino acids: CASNDLLGANVLTF. The DNA for the CDR3 is TGTGCCAGTAACGACCTTCTGGGGGCCAACGTCCTGACTTTC.

This clonotype was counted only a few times. The V gene is TRBV6-1, the J gene TRBJ1-6; possibly TRBD1 for D (6 bases). Germline CDR1 reads MNHNS; CDR2 reads SASEGT. This CDR3 is built from 14 residues. Trimming took 2 bases from V and 7 from J, leaving 9 bases between them. As DNA, the CDR3 is TGTGCCAGCAGTGAACAGGGGCGAAATTCACCCCTCCACTTT. Residues: CASSEQGRNSPLHF.

This clonotype has more than one count but fewer than ten. The CDR3 region is CSASKPLAAYNEQFF. The CDR3 region has the DNA TGCAGTGCTAGTAAGCCACTAGCAGCCTACAATGAGCAGTTCTTC. The chain has TRBV20-1 and TRBJ2-1; weak D call: TRBD2 (6 bases). The CDR3 extends over 15 amino acids. Germline CDR1 reads DFQATT; CDR2 reads SNEGSKA (reference sequence). The V end lost 3 bases, the J end lost 2 bases, and 14 bases lay between the germline ends.

The table lists this clonotype with a few counts. The chain uses TRBV6-5 and TRBJ2-2; D unresolved. The V end was cut by 1 base, the J end by 6 bases, with 12 bases between. The CDR3 has 15 amino acids. The germline gives CDR1 MNHEY, CDR2 SVGAGI. CDR3 protein: CASSYYHLTPGELFF. The CDR3 coding sequence is TGTGCCAGCAGTTACTACCACCTTACGCCCGGGGAGCTGTTTTTT.

The table lists this clonotype with a few counts. CDR3 bases: TGTGCCAGCAGTGCTAGCGCGTTTTCCTACGAGCAGTACTTC. Translating gives CASSASAFSYEQYF. The rearrangement joins TRBV2 to TRBJ2-7; D possibly corresponds to TRBD2 (6 bases). Germline V gene sequence: CDR1 SNHLY, CDR2 FYNNEI. The V gene lost 4 bases and the J gene lost 1 base, with 11 bases spanning the gap. This CDR3 spans 14 amino acids.